The 6 T cell receptor beta chains below were found in one sample sequenced in a study of tumor and adjacent non-tumor tissue in lung cancer. No cell sorting was done before RNA was extracted from the tissue. The library came from three nested PCR rounds adapted from ARM-PCR protocols. TCRdb independently ran MiXCR on the multiplex PCR reads; one entry per CDR3 protein. The sample lists more than 90,000 distinct CDR3 sequences, roughly 66% occurring once. Sequenced sample: lung tumor tissue. The receptor source for this set is a man in his sixties with non-small cell lung cancer.

This sequence joins TRBV12-3 or TRBV12-4 and TRBJ1-2, with 7 bases matching TRBD1. The junction had 7 bases not matched to a gene; V was cut back by 3 bases and J by 6 bases. The CDR3 extends over 14 amino acids. This CDR3 is CASSFVGGINGYTF. Written as DNA, the CDR3 is TGTGCCAGCAGTTTTGTAGGGGGCATCAATGGCTACACCTTC.

Concerning this clonotype: One end of the junction does not line up with germline, which may come from a read error. The chain employs TRBV11-3 and TRBJ1-1, with D unresolved. The CDR3 extends over 14 amino acids. Germline V gene sequence: CDR1 SGHNT, CDR2 YENEEA. The CDR3 protein is CASNLDPKITEAFF. The CDR3, as DNA: TGTGCCAGCAACTTAGATCCCAAGATCACTGAAGCTTTCTTT. The full variable domain, in which reference TRBV11-3 and TRBJ1-1 provide the parts outside the CDR3, is EAGVVQSPRYKIIEKKQPVAFWCNPISGHNTLYWYLQNLGQGPELLIRYENEEAVDDSQLPKDRFSAERLKGVDSTLKIQPAELGDSAVYLCASNLDPKITEAFFGQGTRLTVV.

This chain links TRBV5-6 with TRBJ1-5; D might be TRBD1 (6 bases). Germline CDR1 is SGHDT and CDR2 is YYEEEE. CDR3 length: 16 residues. V was pared by 4 bases and J by 3 bases, with 17 bases between. The CDR3 nucleotides are TGTGCCAGCAGCCCAGGGGCAGGGGCGCACAATCAGCCCCAGCATTTT. Residues: CASSPGAGAHNQPQHF.

Turning to this clonotype: Compared with germline, one end of the junction differs, possibly owing to a read error. The J gene is TRBJ2-3, the V gene TRBV20-1; D perhaps matches TRBD1 (5 bases). Germline assignment: CDR1 DFQATT and CDR2 SNEGSKA (reference sequence). The CDR3 has 15 residues. CDR3 residues: CSANPGRAVADMQYF. CDR3 DNA sequence: TGCAGTGCGAACCCGGGCAGGGCGGTTGCAGATATGCAGTATTTT.

The J gene is TRBJ2-7, the V gene TRBV20-1; D is possibly TRBD2 (5 bases). The CDR3 extends over 14 amino acids. Germline lookup yields CDR1 DFQATT and CDR2 SNEGSKA (reference sequence). V lost 2 bases and J 3 bases, leaving 14 bases between the germline ends. CDR3 in DNA: TGCAGTGCTAGACTCCCGGTACTAGTCTACGAGCAGTACTTC. It translates to CSARLPVLVYEQYF.

This clonotype was picked up a small number of times. The CDR3 coding sequence is TGTGCCACCAGCAGAGATTGGAGGGGGCTGGAGACCCAGTACTTC. It is translated as CATSRDWRGLETQYF. The V and J genes are TRBV15 and TRBJ2-5, with D possibly TRBD1 on 7 matching bases. V was shortened by 0 bases and J by 5 bases, with 13 bases between the two germline ends. From germline, CDR1 is LNHNV and CDR2 YYDKDF (reference sequence). The CDR3 runs to 15 residues.